This T cell receptor beta chain was identified in a study of cytomegalovirus exposure and HLA in healthy donors. The CDR3 loop spans 13 amino acids. In germline, CDR1 is SNHLY, CDR2 FYNNEI. The V end lost 2 bases, the J end lost 2 bases, and 3 bases lay between the germline ends. It was with 60 Vbeta and 13 Jbeta primers that the PCR ran. Assay: immunoSEQ multiplex PCR; the TCRdb copy retains only in-frame clones and omits some. The sample consists of approximately 170,000 clones, around 78% of them appearing once. The sequencing sample was made of PBMCs. V usage is TRBV2 and J usage is TRBJ2-2; D remains ambiguous. This TCR derives from a woman in her twenties or thirties in good health and CMV-seropositive. The chain's CDR3 is CASSESNTGELFF. CDR3 DNA: TGTGCCAGCAGTGAATCTAACACCGGGGAGCTGTTTTTT.